The source of this T cell receptor beta chain is a study of beta chain features in type 1 diabetes. Every isolated RNA sample was fully reverse transcribed, so sequencing captured expressed TCRB transcripts. Only in-frame clones appear in the TCRdb table, and some are missing; sequencing was by immunoSEQ multiplex PCR. Of over 300,000 clones detected, 7% to 10% appear once; the ten largest clones hold 0.9% to 1.1%. Germline V CDR1 and CDR2: SGDLS, YYNGEE. This CDR3 is built from 14 residues. The J segment lost 4 bases and the V segment lost 3 bases, leaving 6 bases of the junction unmatched. This clone appeared many times. Its antigen is unknown. Study-level findings and limits: TCRB CDR3s were moderately but significantly shorter in Type 1 diabetes patients in all four CD4+ subsets. Any HLA effect on TCRB rearrangement was left unresolved by small sub-analyses.

The genes are TRBV9 and TRBJ1-2; 7 bases agree with TRBD1. The sequence was collected from a young man with type 1 diabetes. Sequencing was performed on central memory CD4+ T cells from blood. The CDR3 is CASSGGTALYGYTF. DNA of the CDR3: TGTGCCAGCAGCGGCGGGACAGCCCTCTATGGCTACACCTTC.